Each of the 2 T cell receptor beta chains below was sequenced from the same sample in a study of blood T cell repertoires in COVID-19. The method was immunoSEQ multiplex PCR; TCRdb's version includes in-frame clones alone and lacks a portion of them. The sample lists about 80,000 clones; about 80% were seen once. Sequenced sample: peripheral blood. The source is a human donor in a cohort sampled during active COVID-19.

The rearrangement uses TRBV7-3 and TRBJ1-1, with D perhaps TRBD1 (5 bases). CDR3 length: 14 residues. Germline V CDR1 and CDR2: SGHTA, FQGTGA. Trimming took 5 bases from V and 0 from J, leaving 10 bases between them. The CDR3 DNA follows: TGTGCCAGCAGCCCGACAGATCTGAACACTGAAGCTTTCTTT. It yields the protein CASSPTDLNTEAFF.

The V gene is TRBV12-5, the J gene TRBJ2-1; possible D gene TRBD1, 6 bases. The CDR3 has 14 amino acids. The V end was cut by 1 base, the J end by 3 bases, with 7 bases between. CDR1 and CDR2 (germline): LGHNT, FRNRAP. This chain's CDR3 is CASGLGTDYNEQFF. CDR3 DNA sequence: TGTGCTAGTGGTTTGGGGACAGACTACAATGAGCAGTTCTTC.